Presented here are 21 T cell receptor beta chains from one specimen sequenced in a study of blood T cell repertoires in COVID-19. Libraries were prepared by immunoSEQ multiplex PCR; TCRdb keeps only in-frame clonotypes and omits some of them. The sample lists more than 65,000 clones, roughly four fifths seen once, with more than 9.5% in the top ten. The sequencing input was peripheral blood. The source of these receptors is a woman of 80 years or more with acute or convalescent COVID-19.

This clone appeared a few times. This chain joins TRBV27 and TRBJ2-7; the D gene is possibly TRBD1 (6 bases). The CDR3 spans 14 residues. Germline V gene data show CDR1 as MNHEY and CDR2 as SMNVEV (reference sequence). V dropped 5 bases and J dropped 6 bases, with 17 bases sitting between them. This CDR3 is CASSQTFRGSEQYF. The CDR3 DNA is TGTGCCAGCAGTCAAACCTTCAGGGGTTCCGAGCAGTACTTC.

By sample fraction, this clone is medium-sized. The chain has TRBV4-1 and TRBJ2-3, with D possibly being TRBD2 (5 bases). This CDR3 spans 15 amino acids. V was pared by 4 bases and J by 4 bases, with 15 bases between. CDR1 is MGHRA, CDR2 YSYEKL, per germline. DNA for the CDR3: TGCGCCAGCAGCCCGCCGGACTTTAAACCAGATACGCAGTATTTT. This sequence encodes CASSPPDFKPDTQYF.

The chain carries TRBV5-1 and TRBJ1-6, with D unresolved. Germline-derived CDR1 and CDR2 are SGHRS and YFSETQ. The CDR3 has 16 amino acids. V was cut by 0 bases and J by 7 bases, with 14 bases left in between. The CDR3 DNA follows: TGCGCCAGCAGCTTGGAAGCGGGGTCGAGGAATTCACCCCTCCACTTT. Translated: CASSLEAGSRNSPLHF.

J is TRBJ2-3 and V is TRBV10-3, with TRBD2 matching 11 bases. The CDR3 loop spans 13 amino acids. With 8 bases clipped from V and 4 bases from J, the junction kept 2 bases outside the gene matches. Germline CDR1 is ENHRY and CDR2 is SYGVKD. CDR3 region: CAIATSGADTQYF. The CDR3 bases are TGTGCCATCGCGACTAGCGGGGCAGATACGCAGTATTTT.

Worth noting for this clone: The sample carries other DNA sequences with the same CDR3. V gene TRBV20-1 combines with J gene TRBJ2-7, with D possibly matching TRBD1 (5 bases). Germline CDR1 DFQATT, CDR2 SNEGSKA (reference sequence). CDR3 length: 11 amino acids. Trimming cost V 5 bases and J 2 bases, with 7 bases left between them. The CDR3, as DNA: TGCAGTGCTCGGACAACCTACGAGCAGTACTTC. This codes for CSARTTYEQYF.

This clone showed up just once. This chain connects TRBV2 to TRBJ2-1, with D possibly TRBD2 on 5 matching bases. V was shortened by 8 bases and J by 5 bases, with 10 bases between the two germline ends. The CDR3 spans 12 residues. CDR1 and CDR2 (germline): SNHLY, FYNNEI. The CDR3 nucleotides are TGTGCCAGCCGGACTTTGGACAATGAGCAGTTCTTC. This translates into CASRTLDNEQFF.

The chain links TRBV10-1 to TRBJ2-2, with 7 bases matching TRBD1. Unmatched junction bases numbered 11, after V lost 3 bases and J lost 7 bases. The germline V gene encodes CDR1 WNHNN and CDR2 SYGVQD (reference sequence). This CDR3 region has 16 residues. The CDR3 spells CASSEGQAIGDGELFF. In nucleotides, the CDR3 is TGCGCCAGCAGTGAAGGACAGGCTATCGGTGACGGGGAGCTGTTTTTT.

The genes are TRBV9 and TRBJ2-5; 7 positions match TRBD1. Unmatched junction bases numbered 9, after V lost 6 bases and J lost 7 bases. Germline V lookup: CDR1 SGDLS, CDR2 YYNGEE. The CDR3 spans 13 residues. DNA of the CDR3: TGTGCCAGCACCTTCGGGACAGAAGGGACCCAGTACTTC. The encoded protein is CASTFGTEGTQYF.

This chain joins TRBV9 and TRBJ1-2, with a weak D call TRBD1 (6 bases). This CDR3 is built from 13 residues. CDR1 is SGDLS and CDR2 is YYNGEE in the germline V gene. The V gene lost 3 bases and the J gene lost 5 bases, with 11 bases spanning the gap. Written as DNA, the CDR3 is TGTGCCAGCAGCGACCCGACAGGATATGGCTACACCTTC. Translated, it gives CASSDPTGYGYTF.

About this clone: A read error may account for a junction end that differs from germline. The chain has TRBV3-1 (or the pseudogene TRBV3-2) and TRBJ2-5; 8 bases agree with TRBD2. CDR1 is LGHDT and CDR2 is YNNKEL in the germline V gene (reference sequence). This CDR3 contains 17 residues. The CDR3 sequence: CASNQGASGGPQETQYF. The CDR3 DNA sequence: TGTGCCAGCAACCAAGGGGCGAGCGGGGGCCCTCAAGAGACCCAGTACTTC.

This chain links TRBV19 with TRBJ2-2; 8 bases are a match to TRBD1. This CDR3 is 18 amino acids long. In germline, CDR1 is LNHDA, CDR2 SQIVND (reference sequence). V was clipped by 10 bases and J by 4 bases; unmatched bases: 20. The CDR3 nucleotides read TGTGCCACCAAAAGGACAGGGTACTCGTCAACAGGCACCGGGGAGCTGTTTTTT. Translating gives CATKRTGYSSTGTGELFF. Full variable domain (outside the CDR3, taken from reference TRBV19 and TRBJ2-2): DGGITQSPKYLFRKEGQNVTLSCEQNLNHDAMYWYRQDPGQGLRLIYYSQIVNDFQKGDIAEGYSVSREKKESFPLTVTSAQKNPTAFYLCATKRTGYSSTGTGELFFGEGSRLTVL.

V and J are TRBV3-1 (or the pseudogene TRBV3-2) and TRBJ2-2; 12 nucleotides line up with TRBD2. V shed 4 bases and J 10 bases; nucleotides not matched to a gene: 7. The CDR3 has 15 residues. Looked up from germline, CDR1 is LGHDT and CDR2 is YNNKEL (reference sequence). The CDR3 here is CASSLGLAGGPELFF. In DNA, the CDR3 is TGTGCCAGCAGCCTGGGACTAGCGGGCGGGCCGGAGCTGTTTTTT.

The genes are TRBV12-5 and TRBJ1-1; 8 bases are a match to TRBD1. The CDR3 is 12 residues long. Trimming at V came to 7 bases and at J to 9 bases, leaving 7 bases not matched to a gene. CDR1 LGHNT and CDR2 FRNRAP come from the germline V gene. The CDR3 spells CASDPDRGKAFF. The CDR3 nucleotides are TGTGCTAGTGATCCCGACAGGGGCAAAGCTTTCTTT.

In this sample, this clone turned up once. The chain carries TRBV27 and TRBJ1-5; no firm D call. Germline V CDR1 and CDR2: MNHEY, SMNVEV (reference sequence). The CDR3 is made up of 13 amino acids. The ends were cut back, 4 bases at V and 4 bases at J, with 8 bases in the middle. CDR3 nucleotides: TGTGCCAGCAGTTCATCACGGAATCAGCCCCAGCATTTT. Its translation is CASSSSRNQPQHF.

This chain links TRBV5-1 with TRBJ2-1; the D gene is possibly TRBD1 (5 bases). The CDR3 extends over 14 amino acids. Germline V gene lookup returns CDR1 SGHRS and CDR2 YFSETQ. Trimming left V 0 bases short and J 8 bases short, with 12 bases between. The CDR3 nucleotides are TGCGCCAGCAGCTTGGCTCAGGGCTTCGATGAGCAGTTCTTC. Its protein is CASSLAQGFDEQFF.

V usage is TRBV5-1 and J usage is TRBJ2-3; 12 bases line up with TRBD2. This CDR3 has 18 amino acids. Trimming took 3 bases from V and 0 from J; bases not matched to a gene: 8. Germline CDR1 is SGHRS and CDR2 is YFSETQ. The CDR3 sequence is CASSSGLAGSASTDTQYF. CDR3 bases: TGCGCCAGCAGCTCAGGACTAGCGGGGAGTGCTAGCACAGATACGCAGTATTTT.

The V gene is TRBV5-6, the J gene TRBJ1-1, with a weak D call TRBD1 (5 bases). Germline CDR1 is SGHDT and CDR2 is YYEEEE. The CDR3 is made up of 15 amino acids. Trimming took 4 bases from V and 1 from J, leaving 14 bases between them. The CDR3 is CASSHIDRKNTEAFF. CDR3 DNA: TGTGCCAGCAGCCACATCGACAGAAAGAACACTGAAGCTTTCTTT.

The chain combines TRBV7-9 with TRBJ2-2; D perhaps matches TRBD1 (7 bases). V dropped 4 bases and J dropped 1 base, with 16 bases sitting between them. The CDR3 extends over 17 amino acids. CDR1 and CDR2 from the germline V gene are SEHNR and FQNEAQ (reference sequence). Written as DNA, the CDR3 is TGTGCCAGCAGCTCACACCCAGGGGGGAAGAACACCGGGGAGCTGTTTTTT. It yields the protein CASSSHPGGKNTGELFF.

The V call is TRBV30, the J call TRBJ2-1; 10 bases match TRBD2. J gave up 4 bases and V 2 bases, and 5 bases lay outside the gene matches. The CDR3 sequence is 15 residues long. The germline gives CDR1 GTSNPN, CDR2 SVGIG (reference sequence). The CDR3 sequence is CAWSQAGGRYNEQFF. CDR3 DNA sequence: TGTGCCTGGAGTCAAGCGGGGGGGAGATACAATGAGCAGTTCTTC.

The chain combines TRBV3-1 (or the pseudogene TRBV3-2) with TRBJ1-1, with 8 bases fitting TRBD1. The CDR3 extends over 17 amino acids. The V and J ends lost 1 base and 2 bases, in that order; junction bases with no gene match: 9. Germline V gene sequence: CDR1 LGHDT, CDR2 YNNKEL (reference sequence). CDR3 residues: CASSQGQIRGLNTEAFF. The CDR3 nucleotides are TGTGCCAGCAGCCAAGGGCAAATCAGGGGGCTCAACACTGAAGCTTTCTTT.

The genes are TRBV5-1 and TRBJ2-5; 11 bases agree with TRBD1. Germline CDR1 SGHRS, CDR2 YFSETQ. CDR3 length: 18 residues. V gave up 4 bases and J gave up 2 bases; unmatched junction bases: 13. CDR3 region: CASSPRFVRDRGQETQYF. Here the CDR3 DNA reads TGCGCCAGCAGCCCTCGGTTCGTCAGGGACAGGGGGCAAGAGACCCAGTACTTC. The complete variable domain, with remaining parts taken from reference TRBV5-1 and TRBJ2-5, reads KAGVTQTPRYLIKTRGQQVTLSCSPISGHRSVSWYQQTPGQGLQFLFEYFSETQRNKGNFPGRFSGRQFSNSRSEMNVSTLELGDSALYLCASSPRFVRDRGQETQYFGPGTRLLVL.